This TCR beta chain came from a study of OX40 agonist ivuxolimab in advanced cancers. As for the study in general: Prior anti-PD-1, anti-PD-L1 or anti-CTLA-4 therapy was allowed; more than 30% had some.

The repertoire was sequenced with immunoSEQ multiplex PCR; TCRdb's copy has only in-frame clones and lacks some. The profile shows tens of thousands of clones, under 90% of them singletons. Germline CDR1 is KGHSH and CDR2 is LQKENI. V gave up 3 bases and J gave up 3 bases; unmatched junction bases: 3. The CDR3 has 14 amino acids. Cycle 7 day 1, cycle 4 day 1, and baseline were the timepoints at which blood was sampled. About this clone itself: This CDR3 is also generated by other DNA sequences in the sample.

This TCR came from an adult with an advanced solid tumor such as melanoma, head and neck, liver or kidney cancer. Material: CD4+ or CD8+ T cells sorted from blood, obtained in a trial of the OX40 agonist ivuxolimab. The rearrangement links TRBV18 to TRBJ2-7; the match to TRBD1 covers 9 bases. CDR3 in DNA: TGTGCCAGCTCACCGAGGACAGGGGACTACGAGCAGTACTTC. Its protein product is CASSPRTGDYEQYF. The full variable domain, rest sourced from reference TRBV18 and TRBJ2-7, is NAGVMQNPRHLVRRRGQEARLRCSPMKGHSHVYWYRQLPEEGLKFMVYLQKENIIDESGMPKERFSAEFPKEGPSILRIQQVVRGDSAAYFCASSPRTGDYEQYFGPGTRLTVT.